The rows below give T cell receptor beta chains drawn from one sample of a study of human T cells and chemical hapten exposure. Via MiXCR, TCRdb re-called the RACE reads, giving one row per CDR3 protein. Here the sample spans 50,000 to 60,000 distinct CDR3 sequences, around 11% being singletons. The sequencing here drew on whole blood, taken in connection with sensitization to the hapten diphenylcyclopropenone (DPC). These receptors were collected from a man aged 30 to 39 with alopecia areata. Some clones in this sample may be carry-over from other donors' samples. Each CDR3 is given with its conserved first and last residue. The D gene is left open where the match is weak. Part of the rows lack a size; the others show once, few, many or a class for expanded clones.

cdr3_aa: CASSLMGRGSNQPQHF
cdr3_nt: TGTGCCAGCAGCTTAATGGGTAGAGGGAGCAATCAGCCCCAGCATTTT
clone_size: few
v_call: TRBV11-1
d_call: .
j_call: TRBJ1-5

cdr3_aa: CASSFRAGAYEQYF
cdr3_nt: TGTGCCAGCAGCTTCAGGGCAGGGGCTTACGAGCAGTACTTC
clone_size: many
v_call: TRBV7-9
d_call: .
j_call: TRBJ2-7

cdr3_aa: CASSSGRLGGYTF
cdr3_nt: TGTGCCAGCAGCTCAGGGCGGTTGGGAGGCTACACCTTC
clone_size: .
v_call: TRBV7-9
d_call: .
j_call: TRBJ1-2

cdr3_aa: CASSARTGLLGYTF
cdr3_nt: TGTGCCAGCAGCGCTCGAACAGGGTTACTTGGCTACACCTTC
clone_size: few
v_call: TRBV9
d_call: .
j_call: TRBJ1-2

cdr3_aa: CASSFPVHYGYTF
cdr3_nt: TGTGCCAGCAGCTTTCCAGTTCACTATGGCTACACCTTC
clone_size: few
v_call: TRBV5-5
d_call: .
j_call: TRBJ1-2

cdr3_aa: CSVGTGSYNEQFF
cdr3_nt: TGCAGCGTTGGGACAGGCTCCTACAATGAGCAGTTCTTC
clone_size: .
v_call: TRBV29-1
d_call: TRBD1
j_call: TRBJ2-1

cdr3_aa: CASSLGGGLYNEQFF
cdr3_nt: TGTGCCAGCAGCCTTGGCGGGGGGCTTTACAATGAGCAGTTCTTC
clone_size: many
v_call: TRBV11-3
d_call: TRBD2
j_call: TRBJ2-1

cdr3_aa: CASSLTRGTGELFF
cdr3_nt: TGTGCCAGCAGTTTGACGCGCGGGACCGGGGAGCTGTTTTTT
clone_size: .
v_call: TRBV12-3/TRBV12-4
d_call: .
j_call: TRBJ2-2

cdr3_aa: CSAPRGGNQPQHF
cdr3_nt: TGCAGTGCCCCTAGGGGGGGGAATCAGCCCCAGCATTTT
clone_size: many
v_call: TRBV20-1
d_call: .
j_call: TRBJ1-5

cdr3_aa: CSVAGNGYTF
cdr3_nt: TGCAGCGTTGCCGGGAATGGCTACACCTTC
clone_size: .
v_call: TRBV29-1
d_call: .
j_call: TRBJ1-2

cdr3_aa: CSVEGSLDTEAFF
cdr3_nt: TGCAGCGTTGAGGGTTCATTGGACACTGAAGCTTTCTTT
clone_size: .
v_call: TRBV29-1
d_call: .
j_call: TRBJ1-1

cdr3_aa: CSVGIGTTEAFF
cdr3_nt: TGCAGCGTTGGTATAGGGACCACTGAAGCTTTCTTT
clone_size: few
v_call: TRBV29-1
d_call: .
j_call: TRBJ1-1

cdr3_aa: CASSLALGRGEAFF
cdr3_nt: TGTGCCAGCAGCTTAGCCCTGGGGAGGGGCGAAGCTTTCTTT
clone_size: few
v_call: TRBV7-9
d_call: .
j_call: TRBJ1-1

cdr3_aa: CASSVGTDYNYGYTF
cdr3_nt: TGTGCCAGCAGCGTAGGCACGGATTATAACTATGGCTACACCTTC
clone_size: few
v_call: TRBV9
d_call: .
j_call: TRBJ1-2